The subject of this entry is one TCR beta chain. Its target is unknown. This specimen comes from a study of shared clonotypes between healthy human individuals. There were only Caucasian adults among the donors, and all lived in Nashville, Tennessee. The assay was immunoSEQ multiplex PCR, and TCRdb's table has in-frame clones only and misses some. The sample consists of around 83,000 clones, 60% to 80% of them appearing once. Study-wide results and limits: Only blood samples were collected, and tissue repertoires likely differ. Read depth was anticipated to influence clonotype sharing among donors.

V lost 6 bases and J lost 7, with 9 bases in between. The CDR3 is 11 residues long. Germline CDR1 is DFQATT and CDR2 is SNEGSKA (reference sequence). The rearrangement joins TRBV20-1 to TRBJ2-2; the D is unclear. The receptor comes from a man aged 30 to 39 in good health. The specimen sequenced was memory CD8+ T cells sorted from blood. Subset defined: CD45RO+ cells pooled with CCR7-negative TemRA cells. The CDR3 nucleotides are TGCAGTGCCCACTGGGTCGGGGAGCTGTTTTTT. This translates into CSAHWVGELFF.